This T cell receptor (beta chain) stems from a study of T cells in Graves' hyperthyroidism and ophthalmopathy. Findings and caveats of the study: Appearing also in blood were most of the thyroid clonotypes expanded above 0.001. Ophthalmopathy cases were set apart from stable hyperthyroidism by a 13 V-J model.

Per germline, CDR1 MNHNS and CDR2 SASEGT. The CDR3 covers 17 residues. Unmatched junction bases numbered 6, after V lost 1 base and J lost 3 bases. An absence of ophthalmopathy progression within 18 months meant stable Graves' hyperthyroidism. Fresh peripheral blood, roughly 9.8 ml of it, supplied the PBMCs. Amplified TCR beta CDR3 regions derived from RNA transcripts. The study used the HTBI primer set for a first-round RT-PCR of the TCR CDR3. TCRdb redid the calling of the multiplex PCR reads with MiXCR, one entry per CDR3 protein. The table shows some 180,000 distinct CDR3 sequences, with about a sixth occurring only once. Points on this clonotype: Its antigen remains unidentified.

The receptor comes from a woman in her 50s with Graves' hyperthyroidism. Specimen: blood. The V gene is TRBV6-1, the J gene TRBJ1-2; 12 bases line up with TRBD1. The CDR3 protein is CASSEDGTGGTDYGYTF. In DNA form, the CDR3 reads TGTGCCAGCAGTGAAGACGGGACAGGGGGCACAGACTATGGCTACACCTTC.